These 27 T cell receptor beta chains originate from one sample sequenced in a study of blood T cell repertoires in COVID-19. The data were produced by immunoSEQ multiplex PCR, yet TCRdb's version contains in-frame clones alone and is incomplete. The table shows roughly 330,000 clones, with 88% occurring only once. The specimen was peripheral blood. The origin of the receptors is a woman aged 45-60 years with active or convalescent COVID-19.

The chain has TRBV18 and TRBJ1-5; a possible D gene is TRBD1 (6 bases). Germline V CDR1 and CDR2: KGHSH, LQKENI. V dropped 5 bases and J dropped 0 bases, with 14 bases sitting between them. The CDR3 is made up of 16 amino acids. The DNA of the CDR3 is TGTGCCAGCTCATCCGGACAGCCAAATAGCAATCAGCCCCAGCATTTT. Its protein is CASSSGQPNSNQPQHF.

This chain joins TRBV15 and TRBJ2-7, with TRBD1 matching over 12 bases. J gave up 3 bases and V 6 bases, and 9 bases lay outside the gene matches. CDR1 and CDR2 (germline): LNHNV, YYDKDF (reference sequence). This CDR3 is 16 amino acids long. This CDR3 reads CATSTPGTGGGYEQYF. CDR3 bases: TGTGCCACCAGTACCCCGGGGACAGGGGGCGGCTACGAGCAGTACTTC.

The genes are TRBV27 and TRBJ1-5, with TRBD1 matching 8 bases. With V trimmed by 0 bases and J by 2 bases, 15 bases remained unmatched. Germline V CDR1 and CDR2: MNHEY, SMNVEV (reference sequence). This CDR3 is built from 20 residues. CDR3 sequence: CASSLSRPGQGANRNQPQHF. CDR3 nucleotide sequence: TGTGCCAGCAGTTTATCGAGACCCGGGCAGGGGGCGAATCGCAATCAGCCCCAGCATTTT.

This clone appeared a few times. The J gene is TRBJ1-2, the V gene TRBV12-5; unclear D gene. V was cut by 7 bases and J by 0 bases, with 12 bases left in between. Germline lookup yields CDR1 LGHNT and CDR2 FRNRAP. The CDR3 spans 14 residues. For the CDR3, the DNA is TGTGCTAGTGTCCTGACAAACGCTAACTATGGCTACACCTTC. It translates to CASVLTNANYGYTF.

The rearrangement uses TRBV7-6 and TRBJ2-3, with 8 nucleotides matching TRBD2. V shed 2 bases and J 2 bases; nucleotides not matched to a gene: 9. The CDR3 length is 17 residues. Germline CDR1 SGHVS, CDR2 FNYEAQ. The CDR3 region is CASSLPIAGTSTDTQYF. CDR3 in DNA: TGTGCCAGCAGCTTACCGATAGCGGGGACTTCCACAGATACGCAGTATTTT. Complete variable domain (other parts from reference TRBV7-6 and TRBJ2-3): GAGVSQSPRYKVTKRGQDVALRCDPISGHVSLYWYRQALGQGPEFLTYFNYEAQQDKSGLPNDRFSAERPEGSISTLTIQRTEQRDSAMYRCASSLPIAGTSTDTQYFGPGTRLTVL.

The rearrangement links TRBV11-2 to TRBJ2-3; D is perhaps TRBD2 (6 bases). Per the germline V gene, CDR1 is SGHAT and CDR2 is FQNNGV. CDR3 length: 16 amino acids. The ends were cut back, 5 bases at V and 4 bases at J, with 19 bases in the middle. The CDR3 DNA sequence: TGTGCCAGCAGCCCTCGCCACGGGAGCAGCCCAGATACGCAGTATTTT. This translates into CASSPRHGSSPDTQYF. Together with reference TRBV11-2 and TRBJ2-3, the CDR3 gives the full variable domain: EAGVAQSPRYKIIEKRQSVAFWCNPISGHATLYWYQQILGQGPKLLIQFQNNGVVDDSQLPKDRFSAERLKGVDSTLKIQPAKLEDSAVYLCASSPRHGSSPDTQYFGPGTRLTVL.

The V gene is TRBV2, the J gene TRBJ1-4; TRBD1 is a possible D gene (5 bases). In germline, CDR1 is SNHLY, CDR2 FYNNEI. The CDR3 extends over 15 amino acids. Trimming took 8 bases from V and 0 from J, leaving 13 bases between them. The CDR3 DNA sequence: TGTGCCAGCCACCCGTGGGGGGCAACTAATGAAAAACTGTTTTTT. Protein product: CASHPWGATNEKLFF.

This clone was recorded once. The chain combines TRBV28 with TRBJ2-7, with 8 nucleotides matching TRBD2. V trimming: 4 bases; J trimming: 2 bases; junction bases outside the gene matches: 13. Germline values: CDR1 MDHEN, CDR2 SYDVKM. This CDR3 spans 17 amino acids. The DNA of the CDR3 is TGTGCCAGCAGTTCCCCTCTGGGAGCGGGGGCCACCTACGAGCAGTACTTC. Protein product: CASSSPLGAGATYEQYF. Complete variable domain (other parts from reference TRBV28 and TRBJ2-7): DVKVTQSSRYLVKRTGEKVFLECVQDMDHENMFWYRQDPGLGLRLIYFSYDVKMKEKGDIPEGYSVSREKKERFSLILESASTNQTSMYLCASSSPLGAGATYEQYFGPGTRLTVT.

The chain carries TRBV10-3 and TRBJ2-7, with 8 positions matching TRBD1. The length of the CDR3 is 13 residues. Trimming took 6 bases from V and 5 from J; bases not matched to a gene: 6. The germline CDR1 and CDR2 sequences are ENHRY and SYGVKD. CDR3 in DNA: TGTGCCATCAGCCGGACAGGGTCGGACGAGCAGTACTTC. It translates to CAISRTGSDEQYF.

The rearrangement uses TRBV19 and TRBJ2-3, with D possibly being TRBD1 (6 bases). Germline CDR1 is LNHDA and CDR2 is SQIVND (reference sequence). The CDR3 covers 13 residues. Trimming removed 9 bases at V and 7 bases at J, with 17 bases between. The CDR3 DNA sequence: TGTGCCAGCGCTACAGGGCGATCAAATACGCAGTATTTT. Protein product: CASATGRSNTQYF.

The rearrangement links TRBV7-2 to TRBJ1-6; 7 positions match TRBD1. Germline loops: CDR1 SGHTA, CDR2 FQGNSA. The V and J ends lost 5 bases and 7 bases, in that order; junction bases with no gene match: 8. This CDR3 comprises 15 residues. The CDR3 region has the DNA TGTGCCAGCAGCCCGAGACAGGGTCCCAATTCACCCCTCCACTTT. It translates to CASSPRQGPNSPLHF.

The V call is TRBV15, the J call TRBJ2-7; TRBD1 agrees at 9 bases. This CDR3 is built from 15 residues. The germline gives CDR1 LNHNV, CDR2 YYDKDF (reference sequence). V lost 4 bases, J lost 4 bases, and 8 bases stayed unmatched. Here the CDR3 reads CATSKTTGGGYEQYF. CDR3 sequence (DNA): TGTGCCACCAGCAAAACAACAGGGGGCGGTTACGAGCAGTACTTC.

The chain carries TRBV7-3 and TRBJ1-1, with 8 positions matching TRBD1. Germline V gene data show CDR1 as SGHTA and CDR2 as FQGTGA. Trimming removed 5 bases from V and 4 bases from J; junction bases left unmatched: 12. This CDR3 spans 16 amino acids. The CDR3 DNA reads as TGTGCCAGCAGCCTCTACGGACAGGGTGTCGGCACTGAAGCTTTCTTT. This sequence encodes CASSLYGQGVGTEAFF.

The CDR3 region has the DNA TGTGCCATCAGTGAGCCTCAGGGGGGAGCTAACTATGGCTACACCTTC. This translates into CAISEPQGGANYGYTF. The rearrangement joins TRBV10-3 to TRBJ1-2, with 7 bases aligning to TRBD1. V was clipped by 2 bases and J by 0 bases; unmatched bases: 6. CDR3 length equals 16 residues. Looked up from germline, CDR1 is ENHRY and CDR2 is SYGVKD.

The chain couples TRBV7-3 to TRBJ1-1; D is unclear. Germline V gives CDR1 SGHTA, CDR2 FQGTGA. This CDR3 region has 15 residues. Trimming removed 4 bases at V and 1 base at J, with 13 bases between. As DNA, the CDR3 is TGTGCCAGCAGCTCTAGAGGCGTTGGGAACACTGAAGCTTTCTTT. It encodes CASSSRGVGNTEAFF.

The V call is TRBV7-3, the J call TRBJ2-2; 10 positions agree with TRBD2. The germline V gene has CDR1 SGHTA and CDR2 FQGTGA. The ends lost 8 bases at V and 4 bases at J; junction bases unmatched: 7. The length of the CDR3 is 15 residues. This chain's CDR3 is CASCERGGLTGELFF. CDR3 in DNA: TGTGCCAGCTGCGAGCGGGGGGGTCTCACCGGGGAGCTGTTTTTT.

The table lists this clone with a count of one. The gene calls are TRBV10-3 and TRBJ2-2; 7 nucleotides match TRBD1. The CDR3 loop spans 14 amino acids. The V and J ends lost 3 bases and 7 bases, in that order; junction bases with no gene match: 5. Looked up from germline, CDR1 is ENHRY and CDR2 is SYGVKD. As DNA, the CDR3 is TGTGCCATCAGTGATCCACCAGGGGGCGGGGAGCTGTTTTTT. As protein: CAISDPPGGGELFF.

The genes are TRBV5-1 and TRBJ1-3; TRBD1 matches 9 bases. Germline CDR1 and CDR2: SGHRS and YFSETQ. The CDR3 is made up of 14 amino acids. Unmatched junction bases numbered 7, after V lost 5 bases and J lost 7 bases. The CDR3 loop reads CASSPGTGHNTIYF. CDR3 nucleotide sequence: TGCGCCAGCAGTCCCGGGACAGGGCACAACACCATATATTTT. Full variable domain (rest looked up from reference TRBV5-1 and TRBJ1-3): KAGVTQTPRYLIKTRGQQVTLSCSPISGHRSVSWYQQTPGQGLQFLFEYFSETQRNKGNFPGRFSGRQFSNSRSEMNVSTLELGDSALYLCASSPGTGHNTIYFGEGSWLTVV.

The rearrangement joins TRBV4-3 to TRBJ1-1, with D perhaps matching TRBD1 (5 bases). CDR3 length equals 14 residues. Germline CDR1 LGHNA, CDR2 YSLEER. V was cut by 0 bases and J by 8 bases, with 13 bases left in between. The CDR3 region is CASSQEAETAEAFF. DNA of the CDR3: TGCGCCAGCAGCCAAGAGGCGGAGACAGCCGAAGCTTTCTTT.

This sequence joins TRBV9 and TRBJ2-5, with TRBD2 matching over 11 bases. This CDR3 spans 15 amino acids. The J segment lost 4 bases and the V segment lost 3 bases, leaving 5 bases of the junction unmatched. Germline V gene data show CDR1 as SGDLS and CDR2 as YYNGEE. CDR3 sequence reads: CASSAGTSGLETQYF. CDR3 sequence (DNA): TGTGCCAGCAGCGCAGGGACTAGCGGATTAGAGACCCAGTACTTC. The whole variable domain, filled in from reference TRBV9 and TRBJ2-5, reads DSGVTQTPKHLITATGQRVTLRCSPRSGDLSVYWYQQSLDQGLQFLIQYYNGEERAKGNILERFSAQQFPDLHSELNLSSLELGDSALYFCASSAGTSGLETQYFGPGTRLLVL.

The chain links TRBV15 to TRBJ2-7; a weak D match, TRBD1 (6 bases). The CDR3 has 15 residues. V was pared by 0 bases and J by 3 bases, with 12 bases between. Germline V gene sequence: CDR1 LNHNV, CDR2 YYDKDF (reference sequence). The CDR3 nucleotides read TGTGCCACCAGCAGAGAGTTAGGGGGAATCTACGAGCAGTACTTC. Residues: CATSRELGGIYEQYF. The complete variable domain, with remaining parts taken from reference TRBV15 and TRBJ2-7, reads DAMVIQNPRYQVTQFGKPVTLSCSQTLNHNVMYWYQQKSSQAPKLLFHYYDKDFNNEADTPDNFQSRRPNTSFCFLDIRSPGLGDTAMYLCATSRELGGIYEQYFGPGTRLTVT.

V and J are TRBV3-1 (or the pseudogene TRBV3-2) and TRBJ2-2, with TRBD1 identical over 8 bases. V was pared by 4 bases and J by 7 bases, with 11 bases of the junction left unmatched. The CDR3 totals 16 residues. Germline V gene lookup returns CDR1 LGHDT and CDR2 YNNKEL (reference sequence). As DNA, the CDR3 is TGTGCCAGCAGCCGACACACCGGACAGGGTTACGGGGAGCTGTTTTTT. This encodes CASSRHTGQGYGELFF.

The chain joins TRBV18 to TRBJ2-2; 8 bases line up with TRBD1. Germline CDR1 reads KGHSH; CDR2 reads LQKENI. The CDR3 is 18 amino acids. J was trimmed by 4 bases and V by 3 bases; bases with no gene match: 13. Written as DNA, the CDR3 is TGTGCCAGCTCACCCACCCAGTCGACAGGGGCTACCACCGGGGAGCTGTTTTTT. This translates into CASSPTQSTGATTGELFF.

This chain joins TRBV4-3 and TRBJ2-7; 9 bases fit TRBD1. The CDR3 has 15 residues. J gave up 5 bases and V 0 bases, and 5 bases lay outside the gene matches. The V gene's germline CDR1 is LGHNA and CDR2 YSLEER. Here the CDR3 reads CASSQERDRAHEQYF. The DNA of the CDR3 is TGCGCCAGCAGCCAAGAAAGGGACAGGGCCCACGAGCAGTACTTC.

The gene calls are TRBV7-2 and TRBJ1-3; D not resolved. This CDR3 spans 15 amino acids. Between the trimmed V and J ends, which lost 5 bases and 0 bases, there was a span of 11 bases. The V gene's germline CDR1 is SGHTA and CDR2 FQGNSA. CDR3 coding DNA: TGTGCCAGCAGCGACGACGGGAGCTCTGGAAACACCATATATTTT. Its protein product is CASSDDGSSGNTIYF.

The rearrangement uses TRBV28 and TRBJ1-1, with TRBD1 identical over 7 bases. The CDR3 has 15 amino acids. The J segment lost 3 bases and the V segment lost 4 bases, leaving 8 bases of the junction unmatched. The germline CDR1 and CDR2 sequences are MDHEN and SYDVKM. CDR3 protein: CASSSDTTGDTEAFF. CDR3 coding DNA: TGTGCCAGCAGTTCCGATACAACAGGGGACACTGAAGCTTTCTTT.

The chain employs TRBV27 and TRBJ2-1; 12 bases line up with TRBD2. CDR1 and CDR2 from the germline V gene are MNHEY and SMNVEV (reference sequence). This CDR3 has 18 amino acids. Losses at the gene ends were 8 bases for V and 8 bases for J; bases not matched to a gene: 19. The CDR3, as DNA: TGTGCCAGCCGTCCACAACGGGGACTAGCGGGTCTCGCCCATGAGCAGTTCTTC. Residues: CASRPQRGLAGLAHEQFF.